This TCR beta chain came from a study of T cell repertoires in cytomegalovirus infection (dated by TCRdb to between 2018 and 2020). For context, the study as a whole: The peptide stimulations were aimed at well-studied HLA-B-restricted epitopes as well as recently identified HLA-C-restricted CMV epitopes, whose presentation resists viral immunomodulation. Donor HLA type was relevant to the analysis, as public TCR beta signatures indicated carriage of CMV infection together with the matching HLA type.

The sample was run on an Illumina HiSeq 1500. In TCRdb, the public reads were trimmed at Q25 with fastp and aligned with MiXCR, with productive beta chains retained. Each CDR3 protein gets just one entry, which takes the most common genes and DNA from the rows behind it. This sample gives a few hundred thousand distinct CDR3 sequences in total; 30% to 40% of them show up just once. The top ten hold roughly a sixth of the sample. The treatment or condition label corresponds to: in vitro stimulation with specific CMV peptide epitopes to enrich CMV-specific T cells. Per the germline V gene, SGHTA is the CDR1 and FQGNSA is the CDR2. The CDR3, cysteine through phenylalanine, is 16 amino acids long. Left in the record is the CDR3 DNA by itself, 48 bases read in frame from the first base. Unmatched junction bases come to 6, with V trimmed by 0 bases and J by 1 base. General conclusions and limits of the study: The ex vivo response was dominated by HLA-C-restricted CMV-specific TCR beta clonotypes, which also provided the single most frequent clonotype in two of eight donors. In both this cohort and an independent 352-donor cohort, the cumulative frequency of public TCR beta family members distinguished carriers of CMV infection plus the relevant HLA type.

This clonotype was seen at least ten times. The specificity of this receptor is unknown. Per-base quality was not reported, and no clone a single base away is much larger than it. The material sequenced was cultured PBMCs, taken from culture after CMV antigen stimulation. This chain is built from TRBV7-2 and TRBJ2-7, with TRBD2 matching 7 junction bases. This clonotype originated in a human donor in good health (CMV status not recorded). Some clones in this sample may be carry-over from other donors' samples. The CDR3 in this case is CASSLAVKRGSYEQYF. Here is the DNA: TGTGCCAGCAGCTTAGCTGTTAAGCGGGGATCCTACGAGCAGTACTTC.